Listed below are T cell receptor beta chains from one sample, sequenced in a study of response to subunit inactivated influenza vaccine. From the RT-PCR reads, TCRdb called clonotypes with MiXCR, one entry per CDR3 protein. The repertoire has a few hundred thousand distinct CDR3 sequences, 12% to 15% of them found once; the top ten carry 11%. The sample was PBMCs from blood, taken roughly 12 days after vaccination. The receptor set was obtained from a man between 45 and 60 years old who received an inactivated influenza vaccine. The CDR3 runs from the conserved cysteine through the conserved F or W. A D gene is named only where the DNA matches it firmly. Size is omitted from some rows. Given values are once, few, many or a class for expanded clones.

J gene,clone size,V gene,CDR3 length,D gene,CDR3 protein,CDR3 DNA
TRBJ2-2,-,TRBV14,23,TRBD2,CASSQDHTPPGTSGSVDTGELFF,TGTGCCAGCAGCCAAGATCACACTCCCCCCGGGACTAGCGGGAGTGTGGACACCGGGGAGCTGTTTTTT
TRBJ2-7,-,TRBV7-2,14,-,CASSLVAALYEQYF,TGTGCCAGCAGCTTAGTAGCGGCCCTTTACGAGCAGTACTTC
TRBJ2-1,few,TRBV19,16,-,CASTVLPGLGYNEQFF,TGTGCCAGTACCGTATTACCGGGTCTCGGCTACAATGAGCAGTTCTTC
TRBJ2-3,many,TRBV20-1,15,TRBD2,CSARDLTSGPDTQYF,TGCAGTGCTAGAGATTTAACTAGCGGTCCAGATACGCAGTATTTT
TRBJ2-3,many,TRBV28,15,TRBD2,CASSFVSGTTDTQYF,TGTGCCAGCAGTTTTGTAAGCGGGACCACAGATACGCAGTATTTT
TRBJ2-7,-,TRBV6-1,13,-,CASRDGRRGEQYF,TGTGCCAGCAGGGACGGGCGGCGTGGCGAGCAGTACTTC
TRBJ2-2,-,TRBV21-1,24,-,CASSKGQQSLSGISNQRWTGELFF,TGTGCCAGCAGCAAAGGGCAGCAGTCCCTTAGCGGGATTAGCAACCAGCGATGGACCGGGGAGCTGTTTTTT
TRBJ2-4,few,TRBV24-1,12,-,CATSAAGNIQYF,TGTGCCACCAGTGCCGCAGGGAACATTCAGTACTTC
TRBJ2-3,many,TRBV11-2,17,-,CASSPLSRGELGMGQYF,TGTGCCAGCAGCCCACTTTCCCGAGGGGAGTTGGGGATGGGGCAGTATTTT
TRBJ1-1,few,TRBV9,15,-,CASNEGEGMNTEAFF,TGTGCCAGCAACGAGGGGGAGGGGATGAACACTGAAGCTTTCTTT
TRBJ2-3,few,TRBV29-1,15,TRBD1,CSVSPGQGFTDTQYF,TGCAGCGTTTCTCCGGGACAGGGATTTACAGATACGCAGTATTTT
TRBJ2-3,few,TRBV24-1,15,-,CATSDPGQYTDTQYF,TGTGCCACCAGTGACCCAGGACAGTACACAGATACGCAGTATTTT
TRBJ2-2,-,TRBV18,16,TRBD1,CASSLQGPANTGELFF,TGTGCCAGCTCACTACAGGGGCCCGCGAACACCGGGGAGCTGTTTTTT
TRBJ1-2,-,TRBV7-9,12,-,CASSRGENGYTF,TGTGCCAGCTCGAGAGGAGAGAATGGCTACACCTTC
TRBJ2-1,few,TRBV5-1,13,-,CASSLRAHNEQFF,TGCGCCAGCAGCTTGCGGGCCCACAATGAGCAGTTCTTC
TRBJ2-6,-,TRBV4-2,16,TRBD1,CASSHDQGAGANVLTF,TGTGCCAGCAGCCACGATCAGGGGGCTGGGGCCAACGTCCTGACTTTC
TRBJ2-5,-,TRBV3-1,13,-,CAKKRWLQETQYF,TGTGCCAAAAAACGGTGGCTTCAAGAGACCCAGTACTTC
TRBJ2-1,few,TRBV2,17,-,CASRGHEHPLTPSLRFF,TGTGCCAGCAGGGGGCATGAACATCCACTCACCCCTTCTTTACGGTTCTTC
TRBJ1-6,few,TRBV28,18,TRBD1,CASSWRTGLLSYNSPLHF,TGTGCCAGCAGTTGGAGGACAGGCCTACTCTCCTATAATTCACCCCTCCACTTT
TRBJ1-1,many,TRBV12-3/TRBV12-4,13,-,CASSTAMNTEAFF,TGTGCCAGCAGTACAGCTATGAACACTGAAGCTTTCTTT
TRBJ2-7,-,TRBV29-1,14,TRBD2,CSVAGLAGLYEQYF,TGCAGCGTAGCGGGACTAGCGGGACTCTACGAGCAGTACTTC
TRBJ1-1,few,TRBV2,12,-,CASSVEGCEAFF,TGTGCCAGCAGTGTTGAGGGGTGTGAAGCTTTCTTT
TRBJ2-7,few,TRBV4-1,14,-,CASSHFGGNYEQYF,TGCGCCAGCAGCCATTTTGGAGGCAATTACGAGCAGTACTTC
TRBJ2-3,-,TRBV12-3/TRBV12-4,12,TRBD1,CASREGQGSLYF,TGTGCCAGCAGAGAGGGACAGGGGTCCTTGTATTTT
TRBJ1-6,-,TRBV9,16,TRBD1,CASSATGTGSDSPLHF,TGTGCCAGCAGCGCGACCGGGACAGGGTCGGATTCACCCCTCCACTTT
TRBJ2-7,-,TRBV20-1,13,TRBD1,CSAEPGQGAEQYF,TGCAGTGCTGAGCCGGGACAGGGAGCCGAGCAGTACTTC
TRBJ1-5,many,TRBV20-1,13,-,CSASRDSNQPQHF,TGCAGTGCCTCACGGGACAGCAATCAGCCCCAGCATTTT
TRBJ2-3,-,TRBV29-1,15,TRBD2,CSVRLAGEGTDTQYF,TGCAGCGTAAGACTAGCGGGGGAAGGTACAGATACGCAGTATTTT
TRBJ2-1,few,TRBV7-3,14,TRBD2,CASSERGSSGVQFF,TGTGCCAGCAGCGAAAGGGGGAGTAGCGGGGTCCAGTTCTTC
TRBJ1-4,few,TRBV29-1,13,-,CSVLAGPNEKLFF,TGCAGCGTTTTAGCAGGGCCTAATGAAAAACTGTTTTTT
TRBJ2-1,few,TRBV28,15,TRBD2,CASSFVAGGFNEQFF,TGTGCCAGCAGTTTCGTAGCGGGAGGTTTCAATGAGCAGTTCTTC
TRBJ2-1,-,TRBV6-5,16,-,CASSYGLGRGRDEQFF,TGTGCCAGCAGTTACGGTTTGGGCAGGGGCAGGGATGAGCAGTTCTTC
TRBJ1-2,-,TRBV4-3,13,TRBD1,CASSQRTGYGYTF,TGCGCCAGCAGCCAAAGGACAGGGTATGGCTACACCTTC
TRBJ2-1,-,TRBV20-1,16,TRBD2,CSASHGLAGGDNEQFF,TGCAGTGCTAGCCACGGACTAGCGGGGGGAGACAATGAGCAGTTCTTC
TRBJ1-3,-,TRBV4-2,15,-,CASSPGDLSGNTIYF,TGTGCCAGCAGCCCTGGGGACCTCTCTGGAAACACCATATATTTT
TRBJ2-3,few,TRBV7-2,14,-,CASSLTDWPNTQYF,TGTGCCAGCAGTTTGACAGACTGGCCTAATACGCAGTATTTT
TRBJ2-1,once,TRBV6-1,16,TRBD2,CASRKLAGAPYNEQFF,TGTGCCAGCAGAAAACTAGCGGGGGCCCCCTACAATGAGCAGTTCTTC
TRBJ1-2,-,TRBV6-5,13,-,CASSYARNYGYTF,TGTGCCAGCAGTTACGCCAGGAACTATGGCTACACCTTC
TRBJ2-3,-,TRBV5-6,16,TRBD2,CASSTGGAGGADTQYF,TGTGCCAGCAGCACCGGGGGAGCGGGAGGCGCGGATACGCAGTATTTT
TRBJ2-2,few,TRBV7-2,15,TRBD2,CASSLLAYNTGELFF,TGTGCCAGCAGCCTACTAGCGTATAACACCGGGGAGCTGTTTTTT
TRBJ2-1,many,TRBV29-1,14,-,CSVARWDLGNEQFF,TGCAGCGTTGCCAGGTGGGACCTAGGCAATGAGCAGTTCTTC
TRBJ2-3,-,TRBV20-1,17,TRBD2,CSARATGGRPVSDTQYF,TGCAGTGCTAGAGCCACGGGAGGGAGGCCAGTATCGGATACGCAGTATTTT
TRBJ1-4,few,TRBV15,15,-,CATSVVSRANEKLFF,TGTGCCACCAGCGTCGTCTCGCGGGCTAATGAAAAACTGTTTTTT
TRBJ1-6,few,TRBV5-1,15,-,CASSARDGNNSPLHF,TGCGCCAGCAGCGCCCGGGACGGAAATAATTCACCCCTCCACTTT
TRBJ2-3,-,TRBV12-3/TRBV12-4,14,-,CASSRGLPTDTQYF,TGTGCCAGCAGCCGGGGACTTCCCACAGATACGCAGTATTTT
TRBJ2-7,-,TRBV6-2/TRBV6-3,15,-,CASSYSSVPTYEQYF,TGTGCCAGCAGTTACTCGTCCGTTCCCACCTACGAGCAGTACTTC
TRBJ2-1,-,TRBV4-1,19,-,CASSQDRVLRQTSYNEQFF,TGCGCCAGCAGCCAAGATCGGGTACTTCGGCAGACCTCCTACAATGAGCAGTTCTTC
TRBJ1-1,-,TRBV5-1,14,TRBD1,CASSGTGRTTEAFF,TGCGCCAGCAGCGGGACAGGGAGGACCACTGAAGCTTTCTTT
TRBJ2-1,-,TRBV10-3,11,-,CAIRETAEQFF,TGTGCCATCAGGGAGACCGCTGAGCAGTTCTTC
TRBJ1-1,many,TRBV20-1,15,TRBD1,CSATGTGPKDTEAFF,TGCAGTGCTACCGGGACAGGACCGAAGGACACTGAAGCTTTCTTT
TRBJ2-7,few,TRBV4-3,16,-,CASSQDAWRGPYEQYF,TGCGCCAGCAGCCAAGATGCTTGGCGGGGGCCCTACGAGCAGTACTTC
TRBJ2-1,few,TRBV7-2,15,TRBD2,CASSLVLLNGREQFF,TGTGCCAGCAGCTTAGTCCTCCTGAACGGGAGGGAGCAGTTCTTC
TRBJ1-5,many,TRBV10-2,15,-,CASSDEQGNNQPQHF,TGCGCCAGCAGTGATGAACAGGGAAACAATCAGCCCCAGCATTTT
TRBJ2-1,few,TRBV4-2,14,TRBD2,CASSLGTSPDEQFF,TGTGCCAGCAGCCTGGGGACTAGTCCTGATGAGCAGTTCTTC
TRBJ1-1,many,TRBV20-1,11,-,CYPGGSTEAFF,TGCTATCCGGGCGGGAGCACTGAAGCTTTCTTT